This is a list of T cell receptor beta chains from one sample in a study of vaccination and CD4 T cells after COVID-19. MiXCR was run by TCRdb on the PCR reads, yielding one entry per CDR3 protein. This sample has approximately 11,000 distinct CDR3 sequences, with roughly three fifths found just once. For these TCRs, the target antigens are not known. The sequencing input was CD4+ T cells from blood, cultured in vitro. Every receptor here comes from a human donor who had recovered from COVID-19. The conserved cysteine and the conserved F or W are not part of the CDR3 here. Size is stated for part of the rows, as once, few or many counts, or as a class when the clone is expanded.

13	few	TRBJ1-2	TRBV20-1	SARDHRIFNYGYT
12	few	TRBJ2-7	TRBV19	ASSIGGNTYEQY
11	medium-sized	TRBJ2-4	TRBV7-2	ASSLRGENIQY
12	-	TRBJ1-6	TRBV7-9	ASSLVGQGSPLH
13	-	TRBJ2-1	TRBV5-1	ASSFGVGIYNEQF
13	few	TRBJ2-5	TRBV28	ASSTGATLGETQY
11	-	TRBJ1-5	TRBV6-1	ASRPWAGQPQH
14	-	TRBJ2-1	TRBV6-1	ASRTWGGGHHNEQF
14	-	TRBJ2-2	TRBV7-2	ASRATGRTLTGELF
12	-	TRBJ2-3	TRBV27	ASSIGTPSDTQY
11	-	TRBJ2-1	TRBV6-4	ASRGEPHNEQF
13	few	TRBJ1-6	TRBV11-2	ASSRRQRDNSPLH
12	few	TRBJ1-1	TRBV2	ASRSDREGTEAF
11	large	TRBJ2-5	TRBV12-3/TRBV12-4	ASGNYVGETQY
13	-	TRBJ2-5	TRBV14	ASSPPQSGGKTQY
22	-	TRBJ2-1	TRBV5-5	ASSSQTSVYFCALGPAGGDEQF
17	-	TRBJ2-3	TRBV20-1	SARFPGLAGGRSADTQY